This TCR beta chain was sequenced for a study of T cells after yellow fever vaccination. Study results and limitations: Shared CD4/CD8 clonotypes were a small share, likely from convergent recombination. Booster samples showed a return of most primary-vaccination clones (under 98% CD4, around 88% CD8).

CDR3 length: 14 residues. From germline, CDR1 is SGHTA and CDR2 FQGNSA. Trimming removed 7 bases at V and 5 bases at J, with 16 bases between. 5'RACE template switching produced TCR cDNA carrying a universal primer site and UMIs. MiXCR, applied by TCRdb to the 5' RACE reads, yields one record per CDR3 protein. The top ten hold approximately 15% of the sample, which has about 580,000 distinct CDR3 sequences, approximately 16% seen once. In this sample, this clonotype turned up a few times. Antigen specificity is unknown. This receptor was taken from a man aged 18 to 30 who received the YFV17D yellow fever vaccine. The chain couples TRBV7-2 to TRBJ2-3; unclear D gene. This material consisted of PBMCs, taken 4 to 6 days after the first yellow fever vaccination. Here the CDR3 reads CASNPGSRGDTQYF. CDR3 bases: TGTGCCAGCAACCCCGGGTCCCGAGGAGATACGCAGTATTTT.